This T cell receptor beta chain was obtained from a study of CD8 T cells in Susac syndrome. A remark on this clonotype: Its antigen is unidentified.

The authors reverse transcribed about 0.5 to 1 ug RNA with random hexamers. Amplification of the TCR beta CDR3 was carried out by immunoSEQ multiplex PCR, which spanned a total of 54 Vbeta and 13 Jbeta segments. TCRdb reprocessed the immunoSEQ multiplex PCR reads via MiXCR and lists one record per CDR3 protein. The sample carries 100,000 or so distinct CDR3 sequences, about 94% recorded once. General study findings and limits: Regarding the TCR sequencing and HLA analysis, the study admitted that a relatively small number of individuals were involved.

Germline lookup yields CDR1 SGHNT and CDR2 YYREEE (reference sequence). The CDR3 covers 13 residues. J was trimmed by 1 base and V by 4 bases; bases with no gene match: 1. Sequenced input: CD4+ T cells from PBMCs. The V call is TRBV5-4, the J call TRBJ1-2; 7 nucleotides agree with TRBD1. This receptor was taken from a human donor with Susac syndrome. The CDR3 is CASSRDSNYGYTF. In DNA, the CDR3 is TGTGCCAGCAGCCGGGACAGTAACTATGGCTACACCTTC.